This record looks at one T cell receptor (beta chain) sequence and its context. The method was immunoSEQ multiplex PCR; TCRdb's version includes in-frame clones alone and lacks a portion of them. The table records over 120,000 clones, 75% to 90% of them present only once. This sample stems from a study of blood T cell repertoires in COVID-19. Trimming pared 2 bases from V and 3 bases from J, leaving 8 bases between. Germline CDR1 reads SGHRS; CDR2 reads YFSETQ. CDR3 length equals 13 residues. The specimen was peripheral blood. The origin of this receptor is a man aged 55 to 70 with active or convalescent COVID-19. This sequence joins TRBV5-1 and TRBJ2-5; a weak D match, TRBD2 (6 bases). The DNA for the CDR3 is TGCGCCAGCAGCTTACCTAGCGAAGAGACCCAGTACTTC. This encodes CASSLPSEETQYF.